This TCR beta chain was obtained from a study of beta chain features in type 1 diabetes. A remark on this clone: Its antigen is currently unknown.

Study-wide results and caveats: The naive, central memory and Treg TCRB repertoires looked more alike in patients than they did in healthy donors.

The isolated RNA, all of it, was reverse transcribed, so expressed TCRB transcripts were what got sequenced. The table came from immunoSEQ multiplex PCR; TCRdb's copy has only in-frame clones and leaves some out. The table records 240,000 or so clones, 68% of them present only once. CDR3 length: 14 residues. V was pared by 3 bases and J by 6 bases, with 5 bases of the junction left unmatched. CDR1 is SGDLS, CDR2 YYNGEE, per germline. V and J are TRBV9 and TRBJ1-2, with 10 bases lining up with TRBD1. The sample was naive CD4+ T cells from blood. The sequence derives from a young man in good health. The CDR3 spells CASSAAGQGNGYTF. The CDR3 DNA reads TGTGCCAGCAGCGCCGCGGGACAGGGGAATGGCTACACCTTC.